This T cell receptor beta chain was observed in a study of cytomegalovirus exposure and HLA in healthy donors. This CDR3 has 16 residues. Losses at the gene ends were 2 bases for V and 3 bases for J; bases not matched to a gene: 9. Germline V gives CDR1 SEHNR, CDR2 FQNEAQ (reference sequence). Profiled with immunoSEQ multiplex PCR; TCRdb holds only in-frame clones, not every one. The repertoire includes 150,000 to 180,000 clones, roughly 84% of them detected once, and less than 2.5% sits in the top ten. This TCR derives from a human donor in good health. V usage is TRBV7-9 and J usage is TRBJ1-2; the match to TRBD1 covers 7 bases. The sample taken for sequencing was PBMCs. The CDR3 protein is CASSLHLDRSHYGYTF. The CDR3 region has the DNA TGTGCCAGCAGCTTACATCTGGACAGGTCTCACTATGGCTACACCTTC.